This entry lists 11 T cell receptor beta chains sequenced from one sample in a study of T cell responses to AZD1222 COVID-19 vaccine. Sequencing used immunoSEQ multiplex PCR; TCRdb keeps in-frame clones, though not all of them. Of about 98,000 clones in the sample, roughly 88% were seen once. The material sequenced was peripheral blood, taken on day 0 of AZD1222 vaccination. These receptors were collected from an adult in good health.

The J gene is TRBJ2-7, the V gene TRBV5-1; D remains unclear. V lost 2 bases, J lost 5 bases, and 8 bases lay in between. Germline V gene data show CDR1 as SGHRS and CDR2 as YFSETQ. The CDR3 runs 12 residues. CDR3 in amino acids: CASSFRPDEQYF. In nucleotides, the CDR3 is TGCGCCAGCAGCTTCAGACCAGACGAGCAGTACTTC.

The chain uses TRBV15 and TRBJ2-3; TRBD1 aligns across 7 bases. V gave up 3 bases and J gave up 9 bases; unmatched junction bases: 3. The CDR3 contains 12 residues. Germline V gene sequence: CDR1 LNHNV, CDR2 YYDKDF (reference sequence). CDR3 protein: CATSSTGDTQYF. CDR3 sequence (DNA): TGTGCCACCAGCAGTACAGGGGACACGCAGTATTTT. Full variable domain (outside the CDR3, taken from reference TRBV15 and TRBJ2-3): DAMVIQNPRYQVTQFGKPVTLSCSQTLNHNVMYWYQQKSSQAPKLLFHYYDKDFNNEADTPDNFQSRRPNTSFCFLDIRSPGLGDTAMYLCATSSTGDTQYFGPGTRLTVL.

The V call is TRBV14, the J call TRBJ1-1, with D tentatively TRBD1 (5 bases). Trimming left V 0 bases short and J 0 bases short, with 11 bases between. This CDR3 is built from 16 residues. Germline V gene sequence: CDR1 SGHDN, CDR2 FVKESK. The CDR3 here is CASSQDFGRVNTEAFF. The CDR3 coding sequence is TGTGCCAGCAGCCAAGATTTCGGCAGGGTGAACACTGAAGCTTTCTTT.

The chain is built from TRBV10-3 and TRBJ2-2, with 7 bases aligning to TRBD2. CDR3 length: 14 residues. Per germline, CDR1 ENHRY and CDR2 SYGVKD. V trimming: 6 bases; J trimming: 0 bases; junction bases outside the gene matches: 1. The CDR3 region has the DNA TGTGCCATCAGCCTAGCGGCGAACACCGGGGAGCTGTTTTTT. As protein: CAISLAANTGELFF.

The chain carries TRBV27 and TRBJ2-5, with D perhaps matching TRBD1 (6 bases). This CDR3 contains 13 residues. Germline loops: CDR1 MNHEY, CDR2 SMNVEV (reference sequence). Between the trimmed V and J ends, which lost 5 bases and 3 bases, there was a span of 10 bases. CDR3 DNA: TGTGCCAGCAGTCTTAGGGGGAAAGAGACCCAGTACTTC. Protein: CASSLRGKETQYF.

The V and J genes are TRBV27 and TRBJ1-3, with D perhaps matching TRBD1 (5 bases). CDR1 MNHEY and CDR2 SMNVEV come from the germline V gene (reference sequence). This CDR3 comprises 18 residues. The V end lost 4 bases, the J end lost 0 bases, and 19 bases lay between the germline ends. The CDR3 region is CASSSRGRGLTSGNTIYF. The CDR3 region has the DNA TGTGCCAGCAGTTCCCGGGGGAGAGGTCTCACCTCTGGAAACACCATATATTTT.

The rearrangement links TRBV28 to TRBJ2-4, with 10 positions matching TRBD2. V was clipped by 5 bases and J by 11 bases; unmatched bases: 12. This CDR3 is built from 15 residues. CDR1 and CDR2 from the germline V gene are MDHEN and SYDVKM. CDR3 sequence (DNA): TGTGCCAGCAGTCCCCAGGGAGCGGGAGGGCCCGTTCAGTACTTC. This gives the protein CASSPQGAGGPVQYF.

The genes are TRBV27 and TRBJ2-7; perhaps D is TRBD1 or TRBD2 (5 bases each). CDR1 and CDR2 from the germline V gene are MNHEY and SMNVEV (reference sequence). The CDR3 has 14 residues. Trimming took off 5 bases at V and 5 bases at J, with 16 bases between the two ends. The CDR3 coding sequence is TGTGCCAGCAGTCCATATGGGGGTGGGGACGAGCAGTACTTC. It encodes CASSPYGGGDEQYF.

The chain joins TRBV9 to TRBJ2-7; D may be TRBD2 (6 bases). This CDR3 region has 15 residues. V lost 3 bases and J lost 5, with 18 bases in between. The germline V gene encodes CDR1 SGDLS and CDR2 YYNGEE. The CDR3: CASSEGPAGIHEQYF. The CDR3 bases are TGTGCCAGCAGCGAGGGGCCCGCGGGGATCCACGAGCAGTACTTC.

V is TRBV2 and J is TRBJ1-1, with D possibly TRBD1 on 6 matching bases. V was clipped by 8 bases and J by 8 bases, with 15 bases between them. Germline-derived CDR1 and CDR2 are SNHLY and FYNNEI. This CDR3 contains 12 residues. CDR3: CASEGGSGEAFF. The CDR3 DNA is TGTGCCAGCGAGGGGGGGTCCGGGGAAGCTTTCTTT.

The chain uses TRBV9 and TRBJ2-5; either TRBD1 or TRBD2 may supply D (5 bases each). V was cut by 6 bases and J by 5 bases, with 20 bases left in between. The germline gives CDR1 SGDLS, CDR2 YYNGEE. The CDR3 length is 15 residues. DNA of the CDR3: TGTGCCAGCAACATAGGGGACGCCTTACTGGAGACCCAGTACTTC. Translated, it gives CASNIGDALLETQYF.